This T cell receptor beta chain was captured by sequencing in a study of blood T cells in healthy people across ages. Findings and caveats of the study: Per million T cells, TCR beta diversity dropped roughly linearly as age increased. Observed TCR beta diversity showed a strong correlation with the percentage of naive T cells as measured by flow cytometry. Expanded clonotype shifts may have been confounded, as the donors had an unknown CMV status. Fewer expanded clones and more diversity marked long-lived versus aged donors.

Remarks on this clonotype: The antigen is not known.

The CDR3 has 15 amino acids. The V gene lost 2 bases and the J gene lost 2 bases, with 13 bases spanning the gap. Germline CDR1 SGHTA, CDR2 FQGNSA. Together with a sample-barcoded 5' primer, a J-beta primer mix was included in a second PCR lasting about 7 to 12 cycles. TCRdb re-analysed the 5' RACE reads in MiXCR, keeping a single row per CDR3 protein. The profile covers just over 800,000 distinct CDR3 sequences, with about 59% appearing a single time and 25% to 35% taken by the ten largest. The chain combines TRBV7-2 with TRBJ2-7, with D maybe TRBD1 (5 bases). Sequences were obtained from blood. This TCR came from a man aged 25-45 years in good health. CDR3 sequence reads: CASSLTIPGTYEQYF. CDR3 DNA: TGTGCCAGCAGCTTAACTATTCCAGGGACCTACGAGCAGTACTTC. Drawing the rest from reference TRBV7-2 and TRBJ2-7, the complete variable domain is GAGVSQSPSNKVTEKGKDVELRCDPISGHTALYWYRQSLGQGLEFLIYFQGNSAPDKSGLPSDRFSAERTGGSVSTLTIQRTQQEDSAVYLCASSLTIPGTYEQYFGPGTRLTVT.